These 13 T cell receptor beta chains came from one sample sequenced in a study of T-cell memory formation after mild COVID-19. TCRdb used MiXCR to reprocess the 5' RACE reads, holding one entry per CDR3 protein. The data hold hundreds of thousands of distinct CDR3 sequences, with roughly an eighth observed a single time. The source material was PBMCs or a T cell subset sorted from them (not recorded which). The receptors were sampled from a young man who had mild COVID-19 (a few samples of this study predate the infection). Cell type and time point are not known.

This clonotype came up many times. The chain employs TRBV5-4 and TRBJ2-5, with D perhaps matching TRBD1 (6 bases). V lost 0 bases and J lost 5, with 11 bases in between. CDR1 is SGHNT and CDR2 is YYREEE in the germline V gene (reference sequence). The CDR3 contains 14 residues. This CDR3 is CASSLAGATETQYF. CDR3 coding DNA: TGTGCCAGCAGCTTGGCAGGGGCGACGGAGACCCAGTACTTC. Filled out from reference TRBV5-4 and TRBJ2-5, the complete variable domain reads ETGVTQSPTHLIKTRGQQVTLRCSSQSGHNTVSWYQQALGQGPQFIFQYYREEENGRGNFPPRFSGLQFPNYSSELNVNALELDDSALYLCASSLAGATETQYFGPGTRLLVL.

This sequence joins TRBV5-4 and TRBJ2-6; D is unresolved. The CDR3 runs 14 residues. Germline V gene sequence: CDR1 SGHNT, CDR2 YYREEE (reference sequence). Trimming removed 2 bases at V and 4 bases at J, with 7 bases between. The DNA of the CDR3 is TGTGCCAGCAGCTTAGTAGAGGGGGCCAACGTCCTGACTTTC. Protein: CASSLVEGANVLTF.

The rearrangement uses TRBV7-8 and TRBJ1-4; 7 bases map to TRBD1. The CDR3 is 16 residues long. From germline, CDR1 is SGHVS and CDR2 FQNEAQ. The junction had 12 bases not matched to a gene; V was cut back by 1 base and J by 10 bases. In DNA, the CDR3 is TGTGCCAGCAGCTTAGAGGGGGCAGGGCCAACAGCAAAACTGTTTTTT. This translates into CASSLEGAGPTAKLFF.

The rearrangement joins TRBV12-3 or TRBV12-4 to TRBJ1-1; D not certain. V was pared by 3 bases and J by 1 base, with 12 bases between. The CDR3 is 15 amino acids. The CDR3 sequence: CASSLYPGENTEAFF. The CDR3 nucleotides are TGTGCCAGCAGTTTGTACCCTGGAGAGAACACTGAAGCTTTCTTT.

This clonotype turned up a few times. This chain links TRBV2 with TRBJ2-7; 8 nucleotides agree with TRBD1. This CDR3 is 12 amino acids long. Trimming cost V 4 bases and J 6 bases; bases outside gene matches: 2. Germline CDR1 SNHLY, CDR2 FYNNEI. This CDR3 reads CASSGTGFEQYV. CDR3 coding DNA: TGTGCCAGCAGTGGGACAGGGTTCGAGCAGTACGTC.

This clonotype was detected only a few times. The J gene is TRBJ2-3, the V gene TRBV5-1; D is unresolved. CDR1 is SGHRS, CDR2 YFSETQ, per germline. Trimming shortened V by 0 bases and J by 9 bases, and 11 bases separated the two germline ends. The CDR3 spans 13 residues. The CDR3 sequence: CASSLGVVNTQYF. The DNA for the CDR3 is TGCGCCAGCAGCTTGGGGGTCGTCAACACGCAGTATTTT.

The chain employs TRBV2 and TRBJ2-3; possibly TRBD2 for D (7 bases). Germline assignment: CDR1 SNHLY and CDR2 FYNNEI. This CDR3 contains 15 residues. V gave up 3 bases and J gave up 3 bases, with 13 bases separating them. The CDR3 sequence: CASSDPGGGTDTQYF. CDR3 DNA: TGTGCCAGCAGTGATCCGGGGGGCGGAACAGATACGCAGTATTTT.

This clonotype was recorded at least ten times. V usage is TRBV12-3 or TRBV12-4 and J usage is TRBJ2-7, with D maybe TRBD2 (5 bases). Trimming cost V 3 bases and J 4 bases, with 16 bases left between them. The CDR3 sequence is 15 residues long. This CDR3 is CASSFRPSLSYEQYF. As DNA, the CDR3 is TGTGCCAGCAGTTTTCGGCCTAGCCTCAGTTACGAGCAGTACTTC.

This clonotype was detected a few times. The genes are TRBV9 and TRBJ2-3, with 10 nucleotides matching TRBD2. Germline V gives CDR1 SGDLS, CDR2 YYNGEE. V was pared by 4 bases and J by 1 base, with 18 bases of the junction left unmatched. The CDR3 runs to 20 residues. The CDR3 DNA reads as TGTGCCAGCAGCCCCCGGTGGCTAGCGGGGGCCCCCCCCCGCACAGATACGCAGTATTTT. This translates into CASSPRWLAGAPPRTDTQYF. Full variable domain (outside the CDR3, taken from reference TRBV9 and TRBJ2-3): DSGVTQTPKHLITATGQRVTLRCSPRSGDLSVYWYQQSLDQGLQFLIQYYNGEERAKGNILERFSAQQFPDLHSELNLSSLELGDSALYFCASSPRWLAGAPPRTDTQYFGPGTRLTVL.

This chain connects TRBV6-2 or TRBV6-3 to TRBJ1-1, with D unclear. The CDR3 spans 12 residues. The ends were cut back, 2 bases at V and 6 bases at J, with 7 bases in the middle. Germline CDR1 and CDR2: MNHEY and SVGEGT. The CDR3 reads CASSYGRPEAFF. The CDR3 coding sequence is TGTGCCAGCAGTTACGGTAGGCCTGAAGCTTTCTTT.

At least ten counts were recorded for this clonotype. The CDR3 is CASSAGYNEQFF. CDR3 sequence (DNA): TGTGCCAGCAGTGCTGGGTACAATGAGCAGTTCTTC. The V gene is TRBV2, the J gene TRBJ2-1, with D uncertain. CDR1 is SNHLY and CDR2 is FYNNEI in the germline V gene. The CDR3 runs to 12 residues. V was shortened by 4 bases and J by 4 bases, with 5 bases between the two germline ends.

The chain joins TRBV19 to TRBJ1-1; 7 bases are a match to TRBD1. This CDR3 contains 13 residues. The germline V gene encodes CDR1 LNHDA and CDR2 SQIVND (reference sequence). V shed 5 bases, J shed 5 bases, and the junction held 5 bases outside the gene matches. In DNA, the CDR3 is TGTGCCAGTAGTCACAGGGGAAGGACTGAAGCTTTCTTT. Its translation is CASSHRGRTEAFF.

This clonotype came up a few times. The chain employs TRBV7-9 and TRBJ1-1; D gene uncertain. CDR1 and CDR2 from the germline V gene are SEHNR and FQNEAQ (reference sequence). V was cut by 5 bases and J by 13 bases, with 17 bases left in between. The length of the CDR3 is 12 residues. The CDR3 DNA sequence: TGTGCCAGCAGCCAAAGGAGTGACTTAGGTTTCTTT. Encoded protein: CASSQRSDLGFF. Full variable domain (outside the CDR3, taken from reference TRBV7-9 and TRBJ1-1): DTGVSQNPRHKITKRGQNVTFRCDPISEHNRLYWYRQTLGQGPEFLTYFQNEAQLEKSRLLSDRFSAERPKGSFSTLEIQRTEQGDSAMYLCASSQRSDLGFFGQGTRLTVV.